What follows are 27 T cell receptor beta chains derived from one specimen sequenced in a study of identical twins. MiXCR, applied by TCRdb to the 5' RACE reads, yields one record per CDR3 protein. Of a few hundred thousand distinct CDR3 sequences in the sample, around an eighth were seen once. In addition, the sample was reused for a study of yellow fever vaccine responses in identical twins.

The source material was CD4+ T cells sorted from blood. These receptors all come from a woman between 18 and 29 years old in good health.

The V gene is TRBV6-4, the J gene TRBJ2-7, with D unresolved. The ends were cut back, 2 bases at V and 11 bases at J, with 10 bases in the middle. Germline CDR1 is MRHNA and CDR2 is SNTAGT. The CDR3 runs 11 residues. The CDR3 DNA follows: TGTGCCAGCAGTGACCTACCCCGGGAGTACTTC. Translating it yields CASSDLPREYF.

This clonotype appeared many times. The V call is TRBV30, the J call TRBJ2-1; no reliable D call. This CDR3 spans 11 amino acids. Germline V lookup: CDR1 GTSNPN, CDR2 SVGIG (reference sequence). V shed 2 bases and J shed 9 bases, with 8 bases lying between them. DNA for the CDR3: TGTGCCTGGAGTTGGGAAGGTGAGCAGTTCTTC. Encoded protein: CAWSWEGEQFF. Variable domain in full (rest from reference TRBV30 and TRBJ2-1): SQTIHQWPATLVQPVGSPLSLECTVEGTSNPNLYWYRQAAGRGLQLLFYSVGIGQISSEVPQNLSASRPQDRQFILSSKKLLLSDSGFYLCAWSWEGEQFFGPGTRLTVL.

Points on this clonotype: Its ends do not fully match the called genes, so a read error is possible. This chain joins TRBV12-3 or TRBV12-4 and TRBJ2-6; 9 bases align to TRBD1. The CDR3 is 18 amino acids. Here the CDR3 DNA reads TGTGCCTGCAGCCGAAAGGGACAGGGCAACTCTGGGGCCAACGTCCTGACTTTC. Residues: CACSRKGQGNSGANVLTF.

This chain joins TRBV20-1 and TRBJ2-7, with 11 bases lining up with TRBD1. CDR3 size: 13 residues. Germline assignment: CDR1 DFQATT and CDR2 SNEGSKA (reference sequence). Trimming removed 2 bases from V and 6 bases from J; junction bases left unmatched: 3. In DNA, the CDR3 is TGCAGTGCTAGAAAGGACAGGGGGCCCGAGCAGTACTTC. Amino acids: CSARKDRGPEQYF.

The chain has TRBV29-1 and TRBJ1-5; the D gene is possibly TRBD1 (6 bases). This CDR3 is built from 13 residues. The germline gives CDR1 SQVTM, CDR2 ANQGSEA. V was clipped by 6 bases and J by 5 bases, with 14 bases between them. The DNA for the CDR3 is TGCAGCGTGGGGGAGGGGGGGCATCAGCCCCAGCATTTT. Its protein product is CSVGEGGHQPQHF.

This clonotype turned up a few times. DNA for the CDR3: TGTGCCAGCAGCGTAGCTAGTAGGGGGAACACTGAAGCTTTCTTT. Protein product: CASSVASRGNTEAFF. The gene calls are TRBV9 and TRBJ1-1; TRBD1 is a possible D gene (5 bases). The germline CDR1 and CDR2 sequences are SGDLS and YYNGEE. This CDR3 comprises 15 residues. V was shortened by 0 bases and J by 1 base, with 10 bases between the two germline ends.

This clonotype was observed a single time. The chain links TRBV19 to TRBJ2-4; D gene unclear. CDR3 length: 15 amino acids. The V end was cut by 1 base, the J end by 7 bases, with 14 bases between. Germline lookup yields CDR1 LNHDA and CDR2 SQIVND (reference sequence). This CDR3 reads CASSIVFGSRNIQYF. The CDR3 bases are TGTGCCAGTAGTATAGTATTTGGCAGCCGGAACATTCAGTACTTC.

The genes are TRBV20-1 and TRBJ1-2; unclear D gene. Germline values: CDR1 DFQATT, CDR2 SNEGSKA (reference sequence). There are 9 residues in the CDR3. The V end was cut by 7 bases, the J end by 4 bases, with 4 bases between. CDR3 sequence: CSEGYGYTF. CDR3 nucleotides: TGCAGTGAAGGCTATGGCTACACCTTC.

This sequence joins TRBV7-2 and TRBJ2-7, with 7 nucleotides matching TRBD2. Trimming removed 3 bases from V and 5 bases from J; junction bases left unmatched: 10. The CDR3 contains 15 residues. Per the germline V gene, CDR1 is SGHTA and CDR2 is FQGNSA. The CDR3 region is CASSFRMGGMNEQYF. In DNA form, the CDR3 reads TGTGCCAGCAGCTTCAGGATGGGGGGGATGAACGAGCAGTACTTC.

The rearrangement links TRBV3-1 to TRBJ2-3, with 7 bases that match TRBD1. From germline, CDR1 is LGHDT and CDR2 YNNKEL (reference sequence). The CDR3 loop spans 16 amino acids. J was trimmed by 3 bases and V by 4 bases; bases with no gene match: 10. The CDR3 bases are TGTGCCAGCAGCCCGAGAAGGGGGCGACGGACAGATACGCAGTATTTT. Translation gives CASSPRRGRRTDTQYF.

This clonotype was detected ten times or more. The chain is built from TRBV3-1 and TRBJ1-4; maybe TRBD1 (6 bases). The CDR3 has 15 residues. Trimming shortened V by 4 bases and J by 8 bases, and 17 bases separated the two germline ends. The germline CDR1 and CDR2 sequences are LGHDT and YNNKEL (reference sequence). CDR3 DNA sequence: TGTGCCAGCAGCCCGAAGGACAGTAGGACCGAAAAACTGTTTTTT. Protein: CASSPKDSRTEKLFF.

The V gene is TRBV5-5, the J gene TRBJ2-7; the match to TRBD1 covers 8 bases. V trimming: 3 bases; J trimming: 6 bases; junction bases outside the gene matches: 14. Germline V lookup: CDR1 SGHKS, CDR2 YYEKEE (reference sequence). The CDR3 spans 16 residues. CDR3 loop: CASSSTRTGFLGEQYF. The CDR3 bases are TGTGCCAGCAGCTCCACTAGGACAGGGTTTTTGGGCGAGCAGTACTTC. Variable domain in full (rest from reference TRBV5-5 and TRBJ2-7): DAGVTQSPTHLIKTRGQQVTLRCSPISGHKSVSWYQQVLGQGPQFIFQYYEKEERGRGNFPDRFSARQFPNYSSELNVNALLLGDSALYLCASSSTRTGFLGEQYFGPGTRLTVT.

This clonotype was picked up a small number of times. J is TRBJ2-5 and V is TRBV27, with 7 bases lining up with TRBD2. Germline V gene data show CDR1 as MNHEY and CDR2 as SMNVEV (reference sequence). The CDR3 length is 15 residues. After removal of 6 bases from V and 5 bases from J, the junction contained 12 bases not matched to a gene. This CDR3 is CASSPLDGGGETQYF. CDR3 nucleotides: TGTGCCAGCAGCCCCCTGGATGGGGGAGGGGAGACCCAGTACTTC.

The chain is built from TRBV12-3 or TRBV12-4 and TRBJ1-6; D is possibly TRBD1 (5 bases). Trimming stripped 3 bases from V and 6 bases from J, with 12 bases between. This CDR3 is built from 15 residues. The CDR3 DNA reads TGTGCCAGCAGTTTTGGGGGGTTCGGTAATTCACCCCTCCACTTT. Residues: CASSFGGFGNSPLHF.

J is TRBJ2-5 and V is TRBV7-2, with TRBD2 identical over 8 bases. Germline V gene sequence: CDR1 SGHTA, CDR2 FQGNSA. The CDR3 contains 16 residues. With V trimmed by 3 bases and J by 1 base, 7 bases remained unmatched. The CDR3 bases are TGTGCCAGCAGCTTGGCGACCACTAGCGGCCAAGAGACCCAGTACTTC. Translated: CASSLATTSGQETQYF.

The chain employs TRBV27 and TRBJ1-1; 12 bases fit TRBD1. Germline V lookup: CDR1 MNHEY, CDR2 SMNVEV (reference sequence). V trimming: 6 bases; J trimming: 5 bases; junction bases outside the gene matches: 7. CDR3 size: 15 residues. The CDR3: CASRGQGAPKTEAFF. As DNA, the CDR3 is TGTGCCAGCAGGGGACAGGGGGCGCCTAAGACTGAAGCTTTCTTT.

V usage is TRBV5-6 and J usage is TRBJ2-2; D is ambiguous. CDR1 and CDR2 from the germline V gene are SGHDT and YYEEEE. Deletions cut 0 bases from V and 0 bases from J, with 9 bases between. The CDR3 is 16 residues long. The CDR3, as DNA: TGTGCCAGCAGCTTGGTTTATCAGGCGAACACCGGGGAGCTGTTTTTT. Protein sequence: CASSLVYQANTGELFF.

This clonotype was seen more than once but under ten times. The chain couples TRBV6-5 to TRBJ2-3; 7 nucleotides line up with TRBD2. This CDR3 spans 14 amino acids. Germline CDR1 reads MNHEY; CDR2 reads SVGAGI. The V gene end was trimmed by 4 bases and the J gene end by 4 bases; junction bases not matched to a gene: 5. Written as DNA, the CDR3 is TGTGCCAGCAGTTCTACTAGCGTACCAGATACGCAGTATTTT. Protein: CASSSTSVPDTQYF.

This clonotype was seen only a few times. The CDR3 nucleotides read TGTGCCAGCAGTTCGACAGGAGCTAACTATGGCTACACCTTC. As protein: CASSSTGANYGYTF. The chain joins TRBV12-3 or TRBV12-4 to TRBJ1-2; a possible D gene is TRBD1 (6 bases). CDR3 length: 14 residues. Trimming stripped 4 bases from V and 0 bases from J, with 9 bases between.

The chain has TRBV7-2 and TRBJ2-5; 8 positions agree with TRBD2. V was clipped by 1 base and J by 4 bases; unmatched bases: 11. This CDR3 is built from 17 residues. CDR1 is SGHTA and CDR2 is FQGNSA in the germline V gene. This CDR3 reads CASSLVVQRGFTETQYF. The CDR3 DNA sequence: TGTGCCAGCAGCTTAGTCGTCCAGCGGGGGTTTACAGAGACCCAGTACTTC.

This chain uses TRBV9 with TRBJ2-1; D tentatively fits TRBD1 or TRBD2 (5 bases each). Germline CDR1 SGDLS, CDR2 YYNGEE. The V gene lost 3 bases and the J gene lost 4 bases, with 20 bases spanning the gap. The CDR3 is 17 amino acids. CDR3 DNA: TGTGCCAGCAGCGGCGGTCCCACCGGGACCTTATACAATGAGCAGTTCTTC. It is translated as CASSGGPTGTLYNEQFF.

At least ten counts were recorded for this clonotype. This chain connects TRBV12-3 or TRBV12-4 to TRBJ1-4; no definite D call. With 3 bases removed from V and 5 bases from J, the gap between germline ends came to 7 bases. The CDR3 covers 13 residues. The CDR3 region has the DNA TGTGCCAGCAGTTTTCAGATAAATGAAAAACTGTTTTTT. Protein product: CASSFQINEKLFF.

This clonotype was found a few times. The genes are TRBV7-9 and TRBJ1-2, with TRBD1 matching 8 bases. Trimming at V came to 5 bases and at J to 3 bases, leaving 5 bases not matched to a gene. CDR1 is SEHNR and CDR2 is FQNEAQ in the germline V gene (reference sequence). The CDR3 runs 14 residues. CDR3 loop: CASSPQGADYGYTF. Written as DNA, the CDR3 is TGTGCCAGCAGCCCTCAGGGGGCCGACTATGGCTACACCTTC.

This clonotype has more than one count but fewer than ten. This chain connects TRBV5-1 to TRBJ2-3; a weak D match, TRBD1 (5 bases). The V and J ends lost 4 bases and 5 bases respectively, with 14 bases between them. There are 14 residues in the CDR3. Germline V gives CDR1 SGHRS, CDR2 YFSETQ. CDR3 DNA sequence: TGCGCCAGCAGCAATGGACACCTGGAAGATACGCAGTATTTT. It specifies CASSNGHLEDTQYF.

There are a few counts of this clonotype. The chain carries TRBV4-2 and TRBJ2-5, with 7 bases lining up with TRBD1. CDR3 length equals 16 residues. CDR1 is LGHNA, CDR2 YNFKEQ, per germline. With V trimmed by 1 base and J by 3 bases, 8 bases remained unmatched. Written as DNA, the CDR3 is TGTGCCAGCAGCCAAGGGCCCCACAGGGGCGAAGAGACCCAGTACTTC. It codes for CASSQGPHRGEETQYF.

This clonotype occurred a few times. The genes are TRBV7-2 and TRBJ2-5, with a possible D match to TRBD2 (6 bases). This CDR3 contains 15 residues. V dropped 8 bases and J dropped 1 base, with 17 bases sitting between them. Germline assignment: CDR1 SGHTA and CDR2 FQGNSA. The CDR3 loop reads CASVPGEKFQETQYF. CDR3 coding DNA: TGTGCCAGCGTCCCGGGAGAGAAATTCCAAGAGACCCAGTACTTC.

The chain joins TRBV2 to TRBJ2-7; D ambiguous. The CDR3 is 16 amino acids. Deletions cut 1 base from V and 0 bases from J, with 13 bases between. Germline lookup yields CDR1 SNHLY and CDR2 FYNNEI. The CDR3 here is CASSEVPRLLSYEQYF. For the CDR3, the DNA is TGTGCCAGCAGTGAAGTGCCCCGCTTACTCTCCTACGAGCAGTACTTC. The full variable domain, its missing parts supplied by reference TRBV2 and TRBJ2-7, is EPEVTQTPSHQVTQMGQEVILRCVPISNHLYFYWYRQILGQKVEFLVSFYNNEISEKSEIFDDQFSVERPDGSNFTLKIRSTKLEDSAMYFCASSEVPRLLSYEQYFGPGTRLTVT.